This T cell receptor beta chain was identified in a study of cytomegalovirus exposure and HLA in healthy donors. Study-level findings and limits: Based on reports, TCR beta sequences accurately predicted HLA-A and HLA-B alleles for most subjects.

As concerns this clone: Its cognate antigen is unknown.

The germline gives CDR1 MGHRA, CDR2 YSYEKL. The CDR3 consists of 15 residues. The V end lost 1 base, the J end lost 5 bases, and 12 bases lay between the germline ends. 60 Vbeta and 13 Jbeta primers were used in PCR. Here immunoSEQ multiplex PCR was the method, and the copy in TCRdb shows in-frame clones only, minus some. Among about 110,000 clones listed, 60% to 85% were seen once. The rearrangement joins TRBV4-1 to TRBJ1-5; no reliable D call. This receptor was taken from a woman aged 25 to 39 in good health and CMV-seronegative. Sample: PBMCs. The CDR3 nucleotides read TGCGCCAGCAGCCAAGTCTATACTTCCGATCAGCCCCAGCATTTT. This encodes CASSQVYTSDQPQHF.